This TCR beta chain originates from a study of CD8 T cells in ankylosing spondylitis. Quantitative 5'-RACE with molecular barcodes produced the TCR beta libraries. TCRdb processed the 5' RACE reads anew with MiXCR; each CDR3 protein has one entry. The table lists 350,000 to 450,000 distinct CDR3 sequences, more than 25% of them singletons. This CDR3 spans 16 amino acids. The V and J ends lost 0 bases and 4 bases respectively, with 14 bases between them. Germline V gene sequence: CDR1 SGHVS, CDR2 FNYEAQ. In regard to this clonotype: Its antigen is not identified.

General study findings and limits: Within ankylosing spondylitis blood, a TCR beta motif made up of seven to nine highly homologous variants appeared to be characteristic.

The specimen sequenced was blood, either unsorted or a sorted T cell fraction (not recorded which). This chain connects TRBV7-6 to TRBJ2-3; no firm D call. The origin of this receptor is a male donor with ankylosing spondylitis. CDR3 region: CASSLAQVGYSDTQYF. The CDR3 DNA reads as TGTGCCAGCAGCTTAGCCCAAGTGGGGTATTCAGATACGCAGTATTTT.